This record looks at one TCR beta chain sequence and its context. Its target is not known. Time point here: week 11, during vaccination. Every vaccination contained 300 ug of the mutant IDH1 20-mer peptide and was paired with topical imiquimod. Each donor presented with a new WHO grade 3 or 4 astrocytoma that tested IDH1-mutant and showed ATRX loss. The V end lost 5 bases, the J end lost 9 bases, and 16 bases lay between the germline ends. The CDR3 sequence is 13 residues long. The germline V gene encodes CDR1 GTSNPN and CDR2 SVGIG (reference sequence). Assay: immunoSEQ multiplex PCR; the TCRdb copy retains only in-frame clones and omits some. Of 38,000 or so clones listed, roughly 80% are singletons. The data derive from a study of a mutant IDH1 vaccine in newly diagnosed glioma. Study summary: Vaccination of patients was performed eight times, in weeks 1, 3, 5, 7, 11, 15, 19 and 23. Vaccination was launched 4-6 weeks after radiotherapy alone, or with temozolomide cycles.

Study conclusions and caveats: Patients showed vaccine-induced immune responses at a rate of approximately 95%.

The clonotype originates from a woman in her 30s with glioma. Some clones in this sample may be carry-over from other donors' samples. The material was peripheral blood mononuclear cells (PBMCs), obtained from a glioma patient whose treatment included an IDH1 peptide vaccine. This chain connects TRBV30 to TRBJ2-2, with a tentative D call TRBD1 (6 bases). CDR3 sequence reads: CAWVKQGWRELFF. In DNA, the CDR3 is TGTGCCTGGGTTAAACAGGGTTGGAGGGAGCTGTTTTTT.